This T cell receptor (beta chain) is from a study of cytomegalovirus exposure and HLA in healthy donors (dated by TCRdb to the late 2010s). Broadly, across the study: An earlier analysis of approximately 640 of the donors reported more than 250 Gb of sequence data and approximately 110 million unique TCR beta sequences from 190 million or so T cells. Approximately 310 gigabases of sequencing data and 80 million or so unique TCR sequences were included in an early release covering over 600 HLA-typed donors. Of the 350 to 450 genotyped donors, 75% to 85% were placed in the genetic ancestry cluster associated with self-reported Caucasian donors. The aim of the study was to test whether cataloging public T cell receptors could identify signatures of past pathogen exposure. The study profiled the T cell repertoires of 500 to 800 subjects by immunosequencing and related them to cytomegalovirus serostatus. Along with the roughly 670-subject first cohort, a separate validation cohort of roughly 110 different subjects was used. To predict cytomegalovirus infection status, the study brought together high-throughput TCR immunosequencing, statistical association of individual TCRs with disease status, and machine learning. In a later analysis, previously published TCR beta repertoires from 666 donors were re-analyzed and high-resolution HLA genotyping was added so that TCR occurrence patterns could be studied. Rather than using new phenotypic data, the later analysis identified candidate immune exposures from TCR beta sequences and from how often those sequences occurred across donors. In an earlier analysis of about 590 of the donors, high-throughput TCR beta sequencing was used to judge whether each TCR beta V gene segment behaved as functional or pseudogenic. Alongside the repertoire data, information on donor age, sex, ethnicity and CMV serostatus was compiled. A later genetic analysis used genome-wide SNP genotypes for about 55% of the 666 donors, treating that subset as a discovery cohort. All discovery cohort repertoires had been generated on a single sequencing platform. HLA typing included class I and class II loci at four-digit resolution. The number of donors typed differed by locus, with roughly 620-630 for A, B, C, DRB1 and DQB1, 522 for DQA1, 600 to 610 for DPA1, and some 450 for DPB1. Because of strong linkage in the cohort, roughly five DR-DQ haplotypes were treated as single units for association and clustering. Among 300 to 450 genotyped donors of the cohort, an average of approximately 230,000 unique TCR beta nucleotide sequences were sequenced per donor, roughly 20% of them non-productive.

With regard to this clone: Its antigen remains undetermined. It has no much larger one-base neighbor in the sample; base qualities were not kept.

Findings and caveats that apply to the study as a whole: An earlier analysis of 587 of the donors showed that most TCR beta V segments appeared in productive rearrangements either about 87% or about 30% of the time, which broadly matched IMGT annotations. According to a later analysis, TCR association rates differed among HLA loci, with DRB1 alleles showing the most associated TCRs and HLA-C alleles showing the fewest. In a later analysis, HLA-associated TCR beta chains were found to be more clonally expanded and to have lower generation probabilities than equally common non-associated chains. Because the 87-base-pair reads could not distinguish some IMGT-functional V segments, including TRBV6-2 and TRBV6-3, those segments were excluded. A later genetic analysis associated a missense DCLRE1C variant with V-gene and J-gene trimming of TCR beta chains, and an independent cohort replicated the association. The cohort was sequenced for TCR beta chains only, and without alpha or paired-chain data the features that could be detected were limited. The classifier was reported to diagnose cytomegalovirus status with high specificity and sensitivity in both the original and validation cohorts. Because counts were too low, roughly 17 rarely observed V segments, including chromosome 9 orphons, were left out of the earlier analysis of 587 of the donors. Across donors, most TCR sequences were observed very rarely, whereas some public TCRs were present in many individuals. Sequencing depth was assumed to be roughly uniform across donors in the presence/absence analyses, though that assumption may not hold. The authors suggested that the approach could potentially be extended to other disease states and immunological phenotypes. The only immune exposure information available for the cohort was CMV serostatus. A cluster of highly shared sequence variants was judged likely to represent a technical artifact of the sequencing pipeline. A total of fewer than 200 TCR beta chains were listed by the study as associated with cytomegalovirus. In a later genetic analysis, fewer N-insertions in productive TCRs were reported among donors in an Asian-associated ancestry cluster than the approximately 670-donor mean. According to a later analysis, parvovirus B19, influenza, CMV and Epstein-Barr virus appeared linked to several top co-occurrence clusters. A further reported finding was that TCR beta sequences accurately predicted the HLA-A and HLA-B alleles for most subjects in the first cohort. A later analysis associated 16,951 TCR beta sequences with specific HLA alleles at a false discovery rate of 0.05. Correlated functional status among segregating V segments might be attributable to linkage disequilibrium, but an unknown experimental factor could not be ruled out. A few of the identified cytomegalovirus-associated TCR beta chains were confirmed in vitro to be specific for cytomegalovirus antigens. When HLA alleles, especially DR and DQ, strongly co-occurred, attributing TCR associations to individual alleles was difficult. Because HLA typing was missing for some donors at each locus, association tests included only the typed subset. A later analysis found that most CMV-associated TCR beta chains appeared HLA-restricted, with HLA associations seemingly driven largely by CMV exposure.

CDR3 length: 17 amino acids, cysteine to phenylalanine. The read is trimmed to its CDR3 DNA, 51 bases read in frame from base 1. For CDR1 and CDR2, the germline V gene (reference sequence) lists GTSNPN and SVGIG. V was cut back by 4 bases and J by 2 bases, leaving a gap of 18 bases between them. The cohort consisted of more than 650 healthy bone marrow donors. At the time of sampling, all cohort members were nominally healthy, though unrecorded immune exposures were likely present. The donor tested CMV seropositive, placing the donor among the roughly 300 seropositive members of the cohort. Each donor provided a peripheral blood sample, and peripheral blood mononuclear cells were used for TCR beta sequencing. Genomic DNA was extracted from the blood cell samples with the Qiagen DNeasy Blood Extraction Kit. Library method: the immunoSEQ multiplex PCR assay. For the multiplex PCR, a mixture combining 60 forward primers for TCR Vbeta segments and 13 reverse primers for TCR Jbeta segments was used. A multiplex PCR assay on genomic DNA amplified the CDR3 region of rearranged TCR beta genes. The amplified TCR beta libraries were sequenced on the Illumina HiSeq System as 87-base-pair reads. Per the source publication's procedure: In a later analysis, about 80 million unique TCR beta chains were counted across the approximately 640 repertoires, and about 9.9 million of these chains were shared by at least two donors. A nearest-neighbor algorithm error-corrected the raw reads and collapsed the reads into unique sequences, merging closely related sequences to remove PCR and sequencing errors. V, D and J gene segments were assigned by aligning CDR3 sequences to IMGT reference sequences. For a sequence to be retained, a match of at least six nucleotides was required to both a V gene segment and a J gene segment. Rearrangements were called productive when the CDR3 lacked stop codons and stayed in frame with V and J; all others were non-productive. CDR3 was defined according to IMGT convention as the region running from the second conserved V-encoded cysteine to the conserved J-encoded phenylalanine. The earlier analysis of more than 450 of the donors excluded sequences that lacked an unambiguous match to a single V gene segment. An earlier analysis of fewer than 750 of the donors called V segments functional above 56.7% productive rearrangements and segregating when the between-donor standard deviation exceeded 5%. A statistical classification framework was built for diagnosing cytomegalovirus status from the catalog of TCR beta chain sequences. V and J gene assignment, in a later analysis, came from comparing TCR nucleotide sequences with IMGT/GENE-DB human TR gene sequences. In a later analysis, CDR3 sequences and most-parsimonious VDJ recombination scenarios were assigned using the TCRdist pipeline. In a later analysis, every TCR beta chain was defined by the combination of its CDR3 amino acid sequence and its V-gene family, and reads without a unique V-gene family were dropped. To address suspected cross-contamination and a sequencing artifact, a later analysis removed 592 highly shared, low-generation-probability nucleotide sequences. In a later analysis, a clonal expansion index for each public chain was calculated from normalized within-repertoire ranks of inferred template counts. In a later analysis, generation probabilities were computed with a VDJ recombination model fitted to out-of-frame rearrangements, and the resulting probabilities were checked against IGoR. A later analysis scored TCR-TCR, TCR-HLA and TCR-CMV co-occurrence with hypergeometric tests, applying a repertoire-size bias correction to TCR pairs. To estimate false discovery rates, a later analysis permuted the HLA or CMV assignments 20 times. In a later analysis, co-occurring TCRs were grouped using DBSCAN, and TCRdist sequence similarity was added for clustering within HLA-allele-positive subsets. For co-occurrence clustering, repertoires with fewer than 30,000 or more than 120,000 public chains were excluded, along with five or six repertoires with anomalous nucleotide sharing. Drawn from immuneACCESS, this table holds only the in-frame rearrangements with V and J called that TCRdb kept. Clones are partly lost; checked studies trace under half to an unresolved V gene and leave the rest unexplained. V, J and clone size are taken as reported in that table, and D and trimming were inferred from the DNA itself. This sample has under 100,000 clones in its table, and roughly a tenth of those were observed once. In total, the top ten clones hold approximately 23% of the sample.

The receptor was derived from a man aged 55 to 70 in good health and CMV-seropositive. Rearrangement joined TRBV30 to TRBJ1-6; the D gene is perhaps TRBD1, from 6 matching bases. The sample consisted of PBMCs. The sequenced DNA is TGTGCCTGGATTGACGGGGGGGCGCCGACCTATAATTCACCCCTCCACTTT. It translates to CAWIDGGAPTYNSPLHF. Here the CDR3 is joined to the reference TRBV30 and TRBJ1-6 genes, and the full variable domain is: SQTIHQWPATLVQPVGSPLSLECTVEGTSNPNLYWYRQAAGRGLQLLFYSVGIGQISSEVPQNLSASRPQDRQFILSSKKLLLSDSGFYLCAWIDGGAPTYNSPLHFGNGTRLTVT.